The clone carrying this T cell receptor (beta chain) was seen once. The assay was immunoSEQ multiplex PCR, and TCRdb's table has in-frame clones only and misses some. The sample has some 96,000 clones; about nine tenths are singletons. These data belong to a study of T cell responses to AZD1222 COVID-19 vaccine. CDR3 length: 12 residues. The germline V gene has CDR1 LNHNV and CDR2 YYDKDF (reference sequence). Trimming left V 0 bases short and J 7 bases short, with 6 bases between. The chain is built from TRBV15 and TRBJ1-1; D not certain. This receptor was identified in an adult in good health. The source material was peripheral blood, sampled on day 0 of AZD1222 vaccination. The CDR3 DNA sequence: TGTGCCACCAGCAGAGATGACGATGAAGCTTTCTTT. Translated, it gives CATSRDDDEAFF.